The following is a T cell receptor beta chain sequence with its context. The antigen remains unidentified. This sample stems from a study of long-term antiretroviral therapy in people with HIV. Overall study results and limits: Older ART regimens were possibly in use when the blood was collected between about 2003 and 2017. With ART, diversity went up but was still lower than in transplant donor controls. ART adherence, viral resistance and therapy changes went unrecorded.

Investigators performed immunoSEQ version v3.0 at survey level. Repertoires were generated with immunoSEQ multiplex PCR, while TCRdb's copy carries only in-frame clones and drops some. Of roughly 20,000 clones in the sample, roughly nine tenths were seen once. Germline CDR1 WNHNN, CDR2 SYGVQD (reference sequence). This CDR3 spans 15 amino acids. Trimming took 7 bases from V and 1 from J; bases not matched to a gene: 7. The sample consisted of unsorted PBMCs, taken 0.5 years after starting antiretroviral therapy. This clonotype was obtained from a man aged 40-49 years with HIV. The chain couples TRBV10-1 to TRBJ2-1; TRBD1 matches 7 bases. In DNA, the CDR3 is TGCGCCAGCATTTCAAGACAGGGTTCCTACAATGAGCAGTTCTTC. This sequence encodes CASISRQGSYNEQFF.